The 3 T cell receptor beta chains below were found in one sample sequenced in a study of PD-1 blockade in classical Hodgkin lymphoma. TCRdb's table, derived via immunoSEQ multiplex PCR, lists solely in-frame clones and lacks some. The sample lists some 100,000 clones; approximately 90% were seen once. No patient escaped relapse after autologous stem cell transplantation, and brentuximab vedotin exposure varied. The source material was peripheral blood mononuclear cells (PBMCs), sampled before the second cycle of nivolumab. The receptor set was obtained from a human donor with classical Hodgkin lymphoma.

V and J are TRBV6-5 and TRBJ2-7; D gene uncertain. CDR1 is MNHEY, CDR2 SVGAGI, per germline. This CDR3 region has 11 residues. The V and J ends lost 0 bases and 5 bases respectively, with 2 bases between them. The CDR3 sequence: CASSYSDEQYF. As DNA, the CDR3 is TGTGCCAGCAGTTACTCAGACGAGCAGTACTTC.

The CDR3 DNA reads as TGTGCCAGCAGTGAAGTCCGCCCCGATGGCTACACCTTC. It codes for CASSEVRPDGYTF. This chain uses TRBV6-1 with TRBJ1-2, with D unclear. CDR3 length: 13 amino acids. CDR1 and CDR2 from the germline V gene are MNHNS and SASEGT. V was trimmed by 1 base and J by 6 bases, leaving 9 bases between them.

The chain uses TRBV11-2 and TRBJ1-3; D call uncertain. Germline V gives CDR1 SGHAT, CDR2 FQNNGV. There are 17 residues in the CDR3. Trimming removed 0 bases from V and 3 bases from J, with 15 bases in between. The CDR3 nucleotides are TGTGCCAGCAGCTTAGAGTTGTCGGCTCCAGATGGAAACACCATATATTTT. Protein sequence: CASSLELSAPDGNTIYF.